This TCR beta chain derives from a study of blood T cell repertoires in COVID-19. Study information: Acute and convalescent COVID-19 samples came from the United States, Italy and Spain. Sample material is recorded as cDNA or gDNA derived from T cells, B-cell-depleted T cells, or PBMCs.

How the authors handled the data: Amplification of reference gene primers provided the estimated nucleated cell counts. Here immunoSEQ multiplex PCR was the method, and the copy in TCRdb shows in-frame clones only, minus some. Clone size and V and J calls were adopted from that table, with D and trimming inferred from the DNA. The sample has around 140,000 clones, about 76% seen once; the top ten hold over 7.5%. The source of this sequence is a woman in her sixties or seventies with active or convalescent COVID-19. The material sequenced was peripheral blood.

The CDR3 nucleotides read TGTGCCAGCAGCTCTGGTACGACAGGGTTGAGAGGGGGCTACACCTTC. As protein: CASSSGTTGLRGGYTF. The chain is built from TRBV7-2 and TRBJ1-2; 7 nucleotides line up with TRBD1. Germline CDR1 reads SGHTA; CDR2 reads FQGNSA. The V gene end was trimmed by 4 bases and the J gene end by 8 bases; junction bases not matched to a gene: 16. CDR3 length equals 16 residues.